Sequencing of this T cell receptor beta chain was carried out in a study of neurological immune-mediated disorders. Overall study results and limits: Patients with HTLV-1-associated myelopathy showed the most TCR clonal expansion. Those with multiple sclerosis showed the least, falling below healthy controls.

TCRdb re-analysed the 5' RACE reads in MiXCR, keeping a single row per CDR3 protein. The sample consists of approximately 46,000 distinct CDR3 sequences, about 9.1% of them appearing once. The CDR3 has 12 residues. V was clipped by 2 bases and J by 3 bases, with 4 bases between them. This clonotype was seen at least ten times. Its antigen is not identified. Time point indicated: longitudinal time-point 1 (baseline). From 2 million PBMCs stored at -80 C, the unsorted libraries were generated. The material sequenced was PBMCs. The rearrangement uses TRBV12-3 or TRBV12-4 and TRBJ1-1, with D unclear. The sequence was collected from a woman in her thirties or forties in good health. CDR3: CASSLQHTEAFF. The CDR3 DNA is TGTGCCAGCAGTTTACAGCACACTGAAGCTTTCTTT.